One and the same sample provided the 15 T cell receptor beta chains below, sequenced in a study of blood T cell repertoires in COVID-19. Sequencing was performed with immunoSEQ multiplex PCR; in TCRdb, only in-frame clones are kept and a portion is missing. This sample has over 200,000 clones, with around 80% found just once. The sequenced sample was peripheral blood. These receptor sequences come from a human donor in a cohort sampled during active COVID-19.

The J gene is TRBJ1-1, the V gene TRBV5-1; D uncertain. Germline CDR1 and CDR2: SGHRS and YFSETQ. The length of the CDR3 is 16 residues. V lost 4 bases and J 4 bases, leaving 20 bases between the germline ends. In DNA, the CDR3 is TGCGCCAGCAGCCTGGTGGAGCGGGGAAGGAGCACTGAAGCTTTCTTT. Translating it yields CASSLVERGRSTEAFF. Supplemented by reference TRBV5-1 and TRBJ1-1, the full variable domain reads KAGVTQTPRYLIKTRGQQVTLSCSPISGHRSVSWYQQTPGQGLQFLFEYFSETQRNKGNFPGRFSGRQFSNSRSEMNVSTLELGDSALYLCASSLVERGRSTEAFFGQGTRLTVV.

This clone was counted only a few times. The chain recombines TRBV28 with TRBJ1-1, with D possibly being TRBD1 (5 bases). V was pared by 7 bases and J by 5 bases, with 17 bases between. This CDR3 has 14 amino acids. Germline-derived CDR1 and CDR2 are MDHEN and SYDVKM. The CDR3 loop is CASTGQRRGTEAFF. CDR3 DNA: TGTGCCAGCACCGGTCAGCGGCGGGGGACTGAAGCTTTCTTT.

The genes are TRBV9 and TRBJ1-2; 9 bases match TRBD1. The CDR3 extends over 15 amino acids. The trim removed 5 bases at V and 5 bases at J, leaving 10 bases unmatched. Per germline, CDR1 SGDLS and CDR2 YYNGEE. The CDR3 sequence: CASSVGQGIRYGYTF. The CDR3 region has the DNA TGTGCCAGCAGTGTCGGACAGGGGATACGGTATGGCTACACCTTC.

The chain combines TRBV5-1 with TRBJ2-7; a possible D gene is TRBD2 (6 bases). Trimming took off 0 bases at V and 2 bases at J, with 12 bases between the two ends. The CDR3 is 15 residues long. The germline CDR1 and CDR2 sequences are SGHRS and YFSETQ. The CDR3 region is CASSLGRGITYEQYF. The CDR3 DNA reads as TGCGCCAGCAGCTTGGGGAGGGGAATTACCTACGAGCAGTACTTC.

This clone occurred once. The chain is built from TRBV9 and TRBJ2-1; the match to TRBD1 covers 8 bases. The ends lost 4 bases at V and 4 bases at J; junction bases unmatched: 7. Looked up from germline, CDR1 is SGDLS and CDR2 is YYNGEE. CDR3 size: 15 residues. The CDR3 is CASSWTGTGYNEQFF. CDR3 nucleotide sequence: TGTGCCAGCAGCTGGACAGGGACGGGTTACAATGAGCAGTTCTTC. Combining the CDR3 with reference TRBV9 and TRBJ2-1 gives the whole variable domain DSGVTQTPKHLITATGQRVTLRCSPRSGDLSVYWYQQSLDQGLQFLIQYYNGEERAKGNILERFSAQQFPDLHSELNLSSLELGDSALYFCASSWTGTGYNEQFFGPGTRLTVL.

The chain combines TRBV9 with TRBJ2-3; a possible D gene is TRBD1 (5 bases). Trimming removed 0 bases from V and 2 bases from J, with 7 bases in between. The CDR3 loop spans 14 amino acids. CDR1 is SGDLS, CDR2 YYNGEE, per germline. The CDR3 sequence: CASSVGRDTDTQYF. In DNA, the CDR3 is TGTGCCAGCAGCGTAGGCAGGGACACAGATACGCAGTATTTT.

V usage is TRBV28 and J usage is TRBJ2-1; weak D call: TRBD1 (6 bases). With 4 bases removed from V and 7 bases from J, the gap between germline ends came to 14 bases. The CDR3 has 14 residues. Germline loops: CDR1 MDHEN, CDR2 SYDVKM. CDR3 amino acids: CASSSTGTRNEQFF. The CDR3 bases are TGTGCCAGCAGTTCTACCGGGACAAGGAATGAGCAGTTCTTC.

The chain combines TRBV18 with TRBJ2-7; weak D call: TRBD2 (6 bases). Germline V gene lookup returns CDR1 KGHSH and CDR2 LQKENI. The CDR3 contains 13 residues. With 3 bases removed from V and 3 bases from J, the gap between germline ends came to 9 bases. CDR3 DNA sequence: TGTGCCAGCTCACCCGCCGGGAGCTACGAGCAGTACTTC. Translating it yields CASSPAGSYEQYF.

V and J are TRBV18 and TRBJ2-7; 9 bases fit TRBD1. Losses at the gene ends were 8 bases for V and 5 bases for J; bases not matched to a gene: 10. The CDR3 runs to 14 residues. Germline V gives CDR1 KGHSH, CDR2 LQKENI. CDR3 sequence reads: CASQAGTGNHEQYF. The CDR3 DNA is TGTGCCAGCCAAGCCGGGACAGGGAACCACGAGCAGTACTTC.

This chain joins TRBV5-4 and TRBJ1-1; D is undetermined. V was clipped by 2 bases and J by 7 bases, with 12 bases between them. This CDR3 region has 13 residues. CDR1 SGHNT and CDR2 YYREEE come from the germline V gene (reference sequence). CDR3 sequence reads: CASSFPDRGEAFF. CDR3 sequence (DNA): TGTGCCAGCAGCTTCCCGGATAGAGGTGAAGCTTTCTTT.

This chain connects TRBV5-1 to TRBJ1-1; 8 nucleotides line up with TRBD1. This CDR3 is built from 15 residues. After removal of 6 bases from V and 0 bases from J, the junction contained 7 bases not matched to a gene. The germline gives CDR1 SGHRS, CDR2 YFSETQ. CDR3 in amino acids: CASTVDRVVNTEAFF. As DNA, the CDR3 is TGCGCCAGCACCGTGGACAGGGTCGTGAACACTGAAGCTTTCTTT.

Notes on this clone: One end of the junction varies from germline; a read error may be responsible. The chain has TRBV2 and TRBJ2-7; 8 bases align to TRBD1. CDR1 SNHLY and CDR2 FYNNEI come from the germline V gene. The CDR3 loop spans 13 amino acids. The CDR3 reads CATSRTGTYEQYF. DNA for the CDR3: TGTGCCACCAGTAGGACAGGGACCTACGAGCAGTACTTC.

This clone came up a few times. The rearrangement uses TRBV1 and TRBJ1-1; the table's D call, TRBD1, was not checked against the DNA. TRBV1 is a pseudogene segment. The CDR3 runs to 14 residues. CDR3 protein: CTSSRTGMNTEAFF. In DNA form, the CDR3 reads TGCACCAGCAGCCGAACAGGGATGAACACTGAAGCTTTCTTT.

The chain has TRBV7-9 and TRBJ2-3; the D is unclear. V was clipped by 1 base and J by 6 bases, with 8 bases between them. CDR3 size: 13 residues. In germline, CDR1 is SEHNR, CDR2 FQNEAQ (reference sequence). In nucleotides, the CDR3 is TGTGCCAGCAGCTTAGGTGGGCCGGATACGCAGTATTTT. Translation gives CASSLGGPDTQYF.

In this sample, this clone turned up a few times. The chain couples TRBV12-2 to TRBJ2-5; the table's D gene call, TRBD2, was not cross checked with the DNA. TRBV12-2 is annotated as a pseudogene. This CDR3 has 17 residues. This CDR3 reads CASRSPPSGAPQETQYF. The CDR3 coding sequence is TGTGCAAGTCGCTCCCCACCTAGCGGCGCCCCACAAGAGACCCAGTACTTC.